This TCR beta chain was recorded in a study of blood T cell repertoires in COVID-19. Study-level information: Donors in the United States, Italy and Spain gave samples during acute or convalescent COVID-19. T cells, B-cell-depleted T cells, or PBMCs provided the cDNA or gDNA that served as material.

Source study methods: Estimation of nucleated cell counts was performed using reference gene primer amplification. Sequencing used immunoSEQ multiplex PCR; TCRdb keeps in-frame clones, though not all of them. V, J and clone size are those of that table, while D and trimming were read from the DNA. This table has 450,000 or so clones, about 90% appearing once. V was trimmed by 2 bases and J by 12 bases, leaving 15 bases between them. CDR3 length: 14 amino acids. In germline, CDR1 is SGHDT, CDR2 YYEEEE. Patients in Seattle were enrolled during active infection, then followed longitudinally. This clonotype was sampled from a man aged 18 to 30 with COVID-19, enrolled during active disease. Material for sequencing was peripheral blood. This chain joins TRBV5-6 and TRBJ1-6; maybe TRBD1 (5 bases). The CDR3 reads CASSLRQLIGPLHF. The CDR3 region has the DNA TGTGCCAGCAGCTTAAGACAGCTGATAGGACCCCTCCACTTT.